A single TCR beta chain is shown here with its context. Its antigen is undetermined. The time point denotes: pre-sensitization, week 0. Documented treatment: therapeutic diphenylcyclopropenone sensitization with weekly scalp DPC. Participating donors were patients with alopecia, aged 18 to 70 years, considered appropriate candidates for DPC. This specimen comes from a study of human T cells and chemical hapten exposure. Study findings and constraints: Correlating positively with patch test score were the PT1 expanded TCR counts.

TCRdb re-called the RACE reads through MiXCR, storing one row per CDR3 protein. The sample comprises roughly 250,000 distinct CDR3 sequences, 7.5% to 9% of which are singletons, and around 2.5% rests with the top ten. CDR3 size: 16 residues. V shed 4 bases, J shed 8 bases, and the junction held 9 bases outside the gene matches. CDR1 and CDR2 (germline): SNHLY, FYNNEI. This chain uses TRBV2 with TRBJ2-4; 12 bases agree with TRBD2. This material consisted of whole blood, taken in connection with sensitization to the hapten diphenylcyclopropenone (DPC). The sequence derives from a woman aged 40-49 years with alopecia areata. Some clones in this sample may be carry-over from other donors' samples. The CDR3 bases are TGTGCCAGCAGTGGATCTCGGACTAGCGGGAAATACATTCAGTACTTC. As protein: CASSGSRTSGKYIQYF.